Listed below are T cell receptor beta chains from one sample, sequenced in a study of early T cells in non-severe SARS-CoV-2 infection. TCRdb fed the 5' RACE reads into MiXCR, producing one record per CDR3 protein. The table has some 98,000 distinct CDR3 sequences, approximately 11% seen once. The sequenced sample was whole blood. Every receptor here comes from an adult who was a healthcare worker with PCR-confirmed SARS-CoV-2 infection or an uninfected control (not recorded which). Each CDR3 is given with its conserved first and last residue. A D gene is named only where the DNA matches it firmly. Where a row states a size, it is once, few, many or the class of an expanded clone; other rows omit it.

TRBJ1-2	TRBD1	TRBV7-2	many	CASTLGTDFMSYTF	TGTGCCAGCACCTTAGGGACAGACTTTATGAGCTACACCTTC
TRBJ1-1	TRBD1	TRBV7-3	many	CASSSGQPNTEAFF	TGTGCCAGCAGCTCGGGACAGCCGAACACTGAAGCTTTCTTT
TRBJ2-3	TRBD2	TRBV5-1	few	CASSFQTSGADTQYF	TGCGCCAGCAGCTTCCAGACTAGCGGGGCTGATACGCAGTATTTT
TRBJ1-1	-	TRBV9	few	CASSVEGRSNTEAFF	TGTGCCAGCAGCGTAGAGGGACGGTCGAACACTGAAGCTTTCTTT
TRBJ2-1	TRBD1	TRBV12-3/TRBV12-4	few	CASSLGQGTFF	TGTGCCAGCAGTTTAGGACAGGGGACTTTCTTC
TRBJ1-2	-	TRBV7-9	many	CASSLGQNYGYTF	TGTGCCAGCAGTTTGGGTCAAAACTATGGCTACACCTTC
TRBJ1-1	-	TRBV5-1	few	CASSLSTVNTEAFF	TGCGCCAGCAGCTTGTCGACAGTGAACACTGAAGCTTTCTTT
TRBJ1-1	-	TRBV7-6	-	CASSTGSVGTEAFF	TGTGCCAGTTCAACAGGGTCCGTCGGCACTGAAGCTTTCTTT
TRBJ2-1	TRBD2	TRBV7-8	few	CASSSQGRGRLYNEQFF	TGTGCCAGCAGCTCTCAGGGCCGCGGGAGGCTCTACAATGAGCAGTTCTTC
TRBJ1-2	-	TRBV29-1	-	CSVDLYGYTF	TGCAGCGTAGACTTATATGGCTACACCTTC
TRBJ1-2	-	TRBV6-1	few	CASSGGADYGYTF	TGTGCCAGCAGTGGGGGCGCTGACTATGGCTACACCTTC
TRBJ2-5	-	TRBV6-5	-	CASSYGSLGGAMETQYF	TGTGCCAGCAGTTACGGGAGTCTTGGGGGGGCGATGGAGACCCAGTACTTC
TRBJ1-2	TRBD1	TRBV28	few	CASSLQGADGSGYTF	TGTGCCAGCAGTTTGCAGGGGGCCGACGGATCAGGCTACACCTTC
TRBJ2-7	-	TRBV6-4	many	CATNRVANSFSYEQYF	TGTGCCACCAACAGGGTAGCGAACTCCTTCTCCTACGAGCAGTACTTC
TRBJ2-2	-	TRBV10-3	-	CAILGSDGAGELFF	TGTGCCATCCTAGGGTCGGATGGTGCCGGGGAGCTGTTTTTT
TRBJ1-3	-	TRBV12-3/TRBV12-4	many	CASSLFGGKNTIYF	TGTGCCAGCAGTTTGTTTGGGGGTAAAAACACCATATATTTT
TRBJ2-1	-	TRBV5-5	few	CASSLTEDEQFF	TGTGCCAGCAGCCTGACAGAGGATGAGCAGTTCTTC
TRBJ1-5	-	TRBV20-1	many	CSARQNSNNQPQHF	TGCAGTGCAAGACAGAACTCCAACAATCAGCCCCAGCATTTT
TRBJ2-7	-	TRBV28	many	CASSFQGYEQYF	TGTGCCAGCAGTTTTCAGGGGTACGAGCAGTACTTC
TRBJ2-7	-	TRBV7-9	few	CASSLYADEQYF	TGTGCCAGCAGCTTATACGCGGACGAGCAGTACTTC
TRBJ2-2	-	TRBV5-1	few	CASSLRQGVGELFF	TGCGCCAGCAGCTTACGGCAGGGCGTTGGGGAGCTGTTTTTT
TRBJ1-1	-	TRBV2	few	CASSREMNTEAFF	TGTGCCAGCAGCAGAGAGATGAACACTGAAGCTTTCTTT
TRBJ1-5	-	TRBV19	many	CASSIGTGYNQPQHF	TGTGCCAGTAGTATAGGTACGGGGTACAATCAGCCCCAGCATTTT
TRBJ2-5	-	TRBV9	few	CASSVVRAGEETQYF	TGTGCCAGCAGCGTAGTAAGAGCAGGGGAAGAGACCCAGTACTTC
TRBJ2-2	TRBD1	TRBV11-3	-	CASSSPPDRDTGELFF	TGTGCCAGCAGCTCCCCCCCCGACAGGGACACCGGGGAGCTGTTTTTT
TRBJ2-5	-	TRBV28	few	CASSRAPGTQYF	TGTGCCAGCAGTCGGGCCCCGGGGACCCAGTACTTC
TRBJ1-1	-	TRBV5-6	-	CASSLNNIRTEAFF	TGTGCCAGCAGCTTGAACAATATCCGGACTGAAGCTTTCTTT
TRBJ1-1	-	TRBV7-9	-	CASSRDGTPEAFF	TGTGCCAGCAGTCGAGACGGGACTCCTGAAGCTTTCTTT
TRBJ2-1	-	TRBV5-1	-	CASSLSPASDEQFF	TGCGCCAGCAGCTTGTCCCCGGCTTCGGATGAGCAGTTCTTC
TRBJ2-7	TRBD1	TRBV5-6	few	CASSLEPDRGKYF	TGTGCCAGCAGCTTGGAACCGGACAGGGGAAAGTACTTC
TRBJ2-2	-	TRBV7-3	many	CASSTDINTGELFF	TGTGCCAGCAGCACAGACATCAACACCGGGGAGCTGTTTTTT
TRBJ2-7	-	TRBV12-3/TRBV12-4	-	CASSLRGFEQYF	TGTGCCAGCAGTCTCAGGGGATTCGAGCAGTACTTC
TRBJ2-1	TRBD2	TRBV7-9	-	CASSRPLAGANNEQFF	TGTGCCAGCAGCCGACCCCTAGCGGGAGCCAACAATGAGCAGTTCTTC
TRBJ1-2	TRBD1	TRBV2	-	CASSGDREYGYTF	TGTGCCAGCAGTGGGGACAGGGAGTATGGCTACACCTTC
TRBJ1-2	-	TRBV5-1	many	CASSLYGPDYGYTF	TGCGCCAGCAGCCTCTACGGGCCGGACTATGGCTACACCTTC
TRBJ2-3	-	TRBV7-2	-	CASSLERGAWDTQYF	TGTGCCAGCAGCTTAGAGAGGGGGGCCTGGGATACGCAGTATTTT
TRBJ2-1	TRBD2	TRBV4-2	-	CASSHPLAGGSNEQFF	TGTGCCAGCAGCCACCCACTAGCGGGGGGGTCCAATGAGCAGTTCTTC